This T cell receptor (beta chain) derives from a study of T-cell reconstitution after alpha-beta-depleted transplantation in children. Points from the study as a whole: Alpha-beta T cells present about two months after transplant were reported to originate from several hundred expanded graft clones.

Points on this clonotype: Its antigen is not identified.

The TCRbeta library was prepared with unique molecular identifiers. Each CDR3 protein gets one entry after TCRdb re-called the PCR reads with MiXCR. In the table there are 450,000 to 600,000 distinct CDR3 sequences, 8% to 11% of which are singletons. This receptor was taken from a child aged 2 to 10 with inherited bone marrow failure, due to receive a stem cell transplant. The sequencing used PBMCs, collected before TCRalphabeta/CD19-depleted stem cell transplant.

Here the CDR3 reads CAWNPAGAPDTQYF. CDR3 sequence (DNA): TGTGCCTGGAATCCGGCGGGAGCCCCAGATACGCAGTATTTT. V gene TRBV30 combines with J gene TRBJ2-3; TRBD2 aligns across 7 bases. V lost 4 bases, J lost 4 bases, and 8 bases stayed unmatched. Germline CDR1 is GTSNPN and CDR2 is SVGIG (reference sequence). The length of the CDR3 is 14 residues.